The rows below give T cell receptor beta chains drawn from one sample of a study of radiotherapy plus CTLA-4 blockade in lung cancer. Repertoires were generated with immunoSEQ multiplex PCR, while TCRdb's copy carries only in-frame clones and drops some. This table holds about 31,000 clones, more than 70% found once. The sample in question was peripheral blood, obtained from a patient treated with radiotherapy plus ipilimumab. The receptors originated from a human donor with non-small cell lung cancer whose response to radiotherapy plus ipilimumab could not be evaluated. Both conserved end residues are part of each CDR3. Expanded clones get a size class; other rows say once, few or many, or leave the size out.

v_call: TRBV7-2; clone_size: once; cdr3_aa: CASSRGQGVYNEQFF
v_call: TRBV9; clone_size: .; cdr3_aa: CASSSRQGVGEKLFF
v_call: TRBV11-2; clone_size: few; cdr3_aa: CASSHSGTGTSAFF
v_call: TRBV2; clone_size: .; cdr3_aa: CASGQGEDTEAFF
v_call: TRBV19; clone_size: .; cdr3_aa: CASSRSRAVKNIQYF
v_call: TRBV28; clone_size: few; cdr3_aa: CASSFLKPQGMYGYTF
v_call: TRBV10-2; clone_size: few; cdr3_aa: CASSEPSGTDTQYF
v_call: TRBV2; clone_size: .; cdr3_aa: CASSPSRDRVGQPQHF
v_call: TRBV5-1; clone_size: .; cdr3_aa: CASSLDAGGTEAFF
v_call: TRBV11-2; clone_size: few; cdr3_aa: CASSQSPGLAGRLLEQYF
v_call: TRBV5-1; clone_size: few; cdr3_aa: CASSLETTVPGNTIYF
v_call: TRBV28; clone_size: few; cdr3_aa: CASSLAAGGSYEQYF
v_call: TRBV7-8; clone_size: .; cdr3_aa: CASSSSGINTGELFF
v_call: TRBV18; clone_size: .; cdr3_aa: CASSASGTGATGELFF
v_call: TRBV6-1; clone_size: .; cdr3_aa: CASRENSGRAGNEQFF
v_call: TRBV5-4; clone_size: .; cdr3_aa: CASSLGGTPNQPQHF
v_call: TRBV4-1; clone_size: few; cdr3_aa: CASSQGPGGRLNSGNTIYF
v_call: TRBV27; clone_size: few; cdr3_aa: CASSSSGTDYEQYF
v_call: TRBV5-1; clone_size: .; cdr3_aa: CASSYSGPGGYTF
v_call: TRBV28; clone_size: .; cdr3_aa: CASTSGTFYEQYF
v_call: TRBV28; clone_size: .; cdr3_aa: CASSERDIRNTEAFF
v_call: TRBV6-1; clone_size: .; cdr3_aa: CAKLNRMNTEAFF
v_call: TRBV7-9; clone_size: .; cdr3_aa: CASSPPSREQYF
v_call: TRBV11-2; clone_size: .; cdr3_aa: CASSSWSSNEQFF
v_call: TRBV2; clone_size: .; cdr3_aa: CASRVTGSTDTQYF
v_call: TRBV19; clone_size: .; cdr3_aa: CASSRTSGSGEQYF
v_call: TRBV27; clone_size: few; cdr3_aa: CASSLTSYQPQHF
v_call: TRBV27; clone_size: .; cdr3_aa: CASTKGFSGAADTQYF
v_call: TRBV6-5; clone_size: .; cdr3_aa: CATYGHGRMNTEAFF
v_call: TRBV28; clone_size: .; cdr3_aa: CASSLGAIGAKNIQYF
v_call: TRBV30; clone_size: .; cdr3_aa: CAWSFNSGPYEQYF
v_call: TRBV29-1; clone_size: once; cdr3_aa: CSVLQGWGQPQHF
v_call: TRBV5-1; clone_size: .; cdr3_aa: CASSRDGGRADEQFF
v_call: TRBV15; clone_size: .; cdr3_aa: CATSRGGLTGTEAFF
v_call: TRBV5-1; clone_size: .; cdr3_aa: CASSLTGFGETQYF
v_call: TRBV2; clone_size: .; cdr3_aa: CASSGRANNEQYF
v_call: TRBV5-1; clone_size: .; cdr3_aa: CASTRTGGKAQQFF
v_call: TRBV6-6; clone_size: .; cdr3_aa: CASSYFGGNEKLFF
v_call: TRBV7-2; clone_size: once; cdr3_aa: CGGGGTEAFF
v_call: TRBV6-1; clone_size: .; cdr3_aa: CASSDTSGLYNSPLHF
v_call: TRBV7-8; clone_size: .; cdr3_aa: CASSHPGHLTEAFF
v_call: TRBV18; clone_size: .; cdr3_aa: CASSPTSGTDSYNEQFF
v_call: TRBV5-4; clone_size: .; cdr3_aa: CASSSRQTGQETQYF
v_call: TRBV7-9; clone_size: .; cdr3_aa: CASSPTSGRGGVGEQFF
v_call: TRBV9; clone_size: .; cdr3_aa: CASSVEPGVGDTQYF
v_call: TRBV29-1; clone_size: .; cdr3_aa: CSVGDRVYNEQFF
v_call: TRBV6-1; clone_size: .; cdr3_aa: CASSTGQAYNEQFF
v_call: TRBV28; clone_size: .; cdr3_aa: CASRGNRRDQPQHF
v_call: TRBV9; clone_size: .; cdr3_aa: CASSARLSSGANVLTF
v_call: TRBV28; clone_size: .; cdr3_aa: CATVKGQYTYEQYF
v_call: TRBV5-4; clone_size: .; cdr3_aa: CASSGGDQQYF
v_call: TRBV19; clone_size: .; cdr3_aa: CASSIGAGGLSSYNEQFF
v_call: TRBV27; clone_size: .; cdr3_aa: CASSFGQFDNQPQHF
v_call: TRBV5-1; clone_size: .; cdr3_aa: CASSPQAGQETQYF
v_call: TRBV11-2; clone_size: .; cdr3_aa: CASSWRQGGRTEAFF
v_call: TRBV5-5; clone_size: .; cdr3_aa: CASSYTLGGPEAFF
v_call: TRBV28; clone_size: .; cdr3_aa: CASSLGGLRDQRDEQFF
v_call: TRBV5-6; clone_size: .; cdr3_aa: CASSLTRNTGELFF
v_call: TRBV7-2; clone_size: few; cdr3_aa: CASSDPSGTDYSNQPQHF
v_call: TRBV2; clone_size: .; cdr3_aa: CASSVKGRDTTRPQHF